The rows below give T cell receptor beta chains drawn from one sample of a study of identical twins. TCRdb processed the 5' RACE reads anew with MiXCR; each CDR3 protein has one entry. The data contain 1.5 million to 2 million distinct CDR3 sequences, around 33% of them singletons. Sequenced material: cord blood. The receptors were sampled from a newborn girl in good health. Each CDR3 is given with its conserved first and last residue. D genes are given only for firm matches. Rows may omit the clone size; those that give it use once, few, many or a size class.

TRBV4-2,NA,TRBJ2-4,NA,CASSQDRRGTLAKNIQYF,TGTGCCAGCAGCCAAGATCGTAGGGGGACCTTAGCCAAAAACATTCAGTACTTC
TRBV5-1,NA,TRBJ2-3,TRBD2,CASSLPLAGGYTQYF,TGCGCCAGCAGCTTGCCCCTAGCGGGGGGATATACGCAGTATTTT
TRBV20-1,NA,TRBJ1-4,TRBD1,CSARRYRGDEKLFF,TGCAGTGCTAGACGTTACAGGGGAGATGAAAAACTGTTTTTT
TRBV27,few,TRBJ2-5,TRBD2,CASSSDPTGGVYQETQYF,TGTGCCAGCAGTAGCGATCCTACGGGGGGAGTGTACCAAGAGACCCAGTACTTC
TRBV20-1,few,TRBJ2-7,TRBD2,CSARDGTSGPYEQYF,TGCAGTGCTAGAGATGGGACTAGCGGTCCGTACGAGCAGTACTTC
TRBV7-2,few,TRBJ2-3,NA,CASSLSIADTQYF,TGTGCCAGCAGCTTATCGATTGCAGATACGCAGTATTTT
TRBV19,NA,TRBJ2-7,NA,CASSIARSSYNEQYF,TGTGCCAGTAGTATTGCTAGGAGCTCCTACAATGAGCAGTACTTC
TRBV27,NA,TRBJ2-3,TRBD1,CASRVTGAHTQYF,TGTGCCAGCAGAGTTACAGGGGCCCATACGCAGTATTTT
TRBV7-2,NA,TRBJ1-2,NA,CASSSMRTAIYGYTF,TGTGCCAGCAGCTCCATGAGGACAGCGATCTATGGCTACACCTTC
TRBV28,NA,TRBJ1-6,NA,CASSFASSSYNSPLHF,TGTGCCAGCAGTTTTGCGTCGAGCTCCTATAATTCACCCCTCCACTTT
TRBV7-9,few,TRBJ2-7,TRBD2,CASSPLAVSYEQYF,TGTGCCAGCAGCCCACTAGCGGTCTCCTACGAGCAGTACTTC
TRBV2,NA,TRBJ2-2,TRBD2,CASEASGRRTGELFF,TGTGCCAGCGAGGCTAGCGGGAGACGGACCGGGGAGCTGTTTTTT
TRBV14,NA,TRBJ2-1,NA,CASSRSTEYLIYNEQFF,TGTGCCAGCAGCCGCTCAACTGAGTACCTAATTTACAATGAGCAGTTCTTC
TRBV3-1,NA,TRBJ1-6,NA,CASSQRSSYNPPLHF,TGTGCCAGCAGCCAACGGAGCTCCTATAATCCACCCCTCCACTTT
TRBV20-1,few,TRBJ2-3,NA,CSARTPSLAYTQYF,TGCAGTGCTAGAACTCCCTCATTGGCATATACGCAGTATTTT
TRBV9,few,TRBJ2-3,TRBD2,CASSPRRVAGVTDTQYF,TGTGCCAGCAGCCCCCGACGAGTAGCGGGAGTCACAGATACGCAGTATTTT
TRBV28,NA,TRBJ2-5,TRBD1,CASSLWVVGQHQETQYF,TGTGCCAGCAGTTTATGGGTTGTGGGACAGCACCAAGAGACCCAGTACTTC
TRBV20-1,NA,TRBJ2-5,NA,CSAKIRRGAGEQYF,TGCAGTGCCAAAATCAGACGGGGGGCGGGTGAGCAGTACTTC
TRBV20-1,few,TRBJ2-5,TRBD2,CSAARLAATQETQYF,TGCAGTGCTGCTCGACTAGCGGCCACCCAAGAGACCCAGTACTTC
TRBV20-1,NA,TRBJ2-3,NA,CSARAPRGTQYF,TGCAGTGCGCGGGCGCCGAGGGGTACGCAGTATTTT
TRBV10-3,few,TRBJ2-3,NA,CAISESAGRTDTQYF,TGTGCCATCAGTGAGTCGGCAGGGAGAACAGATACGCAGTATTTT
TRBV27,NA,TRBJ1-2,NA,CASSPRKGFYGYTF,TGTGCCAGCAGTCCCAGAAAGGGTTTCTATGGCTACACCTTC
TRBV18,many,TRBJ2-7,NA,CASSPSGSYEQYF,TGTGCCAGCAGCCCGAGCGGGTCCTACGAGCAGTACTTC
TRBV4-2,NA,TRBJ1-6,NA,CASSPLRVNSPLHF,TGTGCCAGCAGCCCCTTACGGGTCAATTCACCCCTCCACTTT
TRBV4-2,NA,TRBJ1-4,NA,CASSQERKGKLFF,TGTGCCAGCAGCCAAGAAAGGAAAGGAAAACTGTTTTTT
TRBV10-3,many,TRBJ2-1,NA,CAISESSGSYNEQFF,TGTGCCATCAGTGAGTCTAGCGGCTCCTACAATGAGCAGTTCTTC
TRBV25-1,NA,TRBJ2-5,NA,CASSEYIQGETQYF,TGTGCCAGCAGTGAATATATTCAGGGAGAGACCCAGTACTTC
TRBV20-1,few,TRBJ1-1,NA,CSAGGGNTEAFF,TGCAGTGCCGGGGGGGGGAACACTGAAGCTTTCTTT
TRBV12-5,few,TRBJ2-3,NA,CASGPGLTDTQYF,TGTGCTAGTGGTCCGGGACTCACAGATACGCAGTATTTT
TRBV4-1,NA,TRBJ2-4,TRBD2,CASSQAASGAFPYNEQYF,TGCGCCAGCAGCCAAGCCGCCAGCGGGGCATTCCCCTACAATGAGCAGTACTTC
TRBV10-3,NA,TRBJ2-5,TRBD2,CAMKSGGPKETQYF,TGTGCCATGAAGAGCGGGGGGCCCAAAGAGACCCAGTACTTC
TRBV24-1,NA,TRBJ2-5,NA,CATSDLTGETQYF,TGTGCCACCAGTGATTTGACAGGGGAGACCCAGTACTTC
TRBV6-5,NA,TRBJ2-7,NA,CASSYGTVGYNEQYF,TGTGCCAGCAGTTACGGGACCGTGGGTTACAATGAGCAGTACTTC
TRBV7-8,NA,TRBJ2-1,NA,CASSLAGRVLPNEQFF,TGTGCCAGCAGCTTAGCGGGTCGGGTTCTTCCCAATGAGCAGTTCTTC
TRBV5-4,NA,TRBJ2-3,TRBD2,CASSLITSGPTDTQYF,TGTGCCAGCAGCTTGATTACTAGCGGTCCCACAGATACGCAGTATTTT
TRBV7-2,few,TRBJ2-3,NA,CASSRHPLGFDTQYF,TGTGCCAGCAGCCGGCACCCCTTGGGGTTTGATACGCAGTATTTT
TRBV7-2,NA,TRBJ1-2,NA,CASSLAQFYGYTF,TGTGCCAGCAGCTTAGCCCAGTTTTATGGCTACACCTTC
TRBV11-2,NA,TRBJ2-3,TRBD2,CASSLAKRERNTDTQYF,TGTGCCAGCAGCTTAGCCAAGCGGGAGAGAAACACAGATACGCAGTATTTT
TRBV12-3/TRBV12-4,NA,TRBJ2-7,NA,CASSLTSQGSYEQYF,TGTGCCAGCAGCCTCACTAGCCAGGGCTCCTACGAGCAGTACTTC
TRBV5-1,many,TRBJ1-2,NA,CASSKGGKSQDGYTF,TGCGCCAGCAGCAAAGGTGGGAAGTCGCAAGACGGCTACACCTTC
TRBV10-2,few,TRBJ2-3,TRBD2,CASSESRLAPSTDTQYF,TGCGCCAGCAGTGAGTCGAGACTAGCGCCTAGCACAGATACGCAGTATTTT